One and the same sample provided the 12 T cell receptor beta chains below, sequenced in a study of blood T cell repertoires in COVID-19. Generated by immunoSEQ multiplex PCR, the TCRdb table keeps only in-frame clones and is missing some. The sample has some 160,000 clones; approximately 82% are singletons. The sequencing sample was made of peripheral blood. The origin of the receptors is a woman between 65 and 79 years old who had recovered from COVID-19.

This clone was found once. This rearrangement joins TRBV19 to TRBJ2-5; 16 bases align to TRBD2. The CDR3 extends over 16 amino acids. The germline CDR1 and CDR2 sequences are LNHDA and SQIVND (reference sequence). V was clipped by 4 bases and J by 5 bases; unmatched bases: 4. CDR3 region: CASSTGLAGGVETQYF. As DNA, the CDR3 is TGTGCCAGTAGTACGGGACTAGCGGGAGGGGTGGAGACCCAGTACTTC.

The rearrangement uses TRBV19 and TRBJ1-5; tentative D call: TRBD1 (5 bases). This CDR3 has 15 residues. CDR1 and CDR2 from the germline V gene are LNHDA and SQIVND (reference sequence). Trimming took 5 bases from V and 0 from J, leaving 11 bases between them. CDR3 region: CASSLSGNSNQPQHF. DNA of the CDR3: TGTGCCAGTAGTCTCTCAGGGAATAGCAATCAGCCCCAGCATTTT.

The chain links TRBV5-1 to TRBJ2-1; 10 bases fit TRBD1. The CDR3 length is 16 residues. Germline assignment: CDR1 SGHRS and CDR2 YFSETQ. V shed 3 bases and J 7 bases; nucleotides not matched to a gene: 10. CDR3 nucleotide sequence: TGCGCCAGCAGCTCGAGGGACAGGGGATTGAAAAATGAGCAGTTCTTC. It translates to CASSSRDRGLKNEQFF.

This clone was seen a handful of times. The chain links TRBV9 to TRBJ1-1, with no clear D. V was clipped by 1 base and J by 1 base, with 5 bases between them. CDR1 is SGDLS, CDR2 YYNGEE, per germline. This CDR3 has 13 residues. The CDR3 here is CASSVYGNTEAFF. The CDR3 DNA reads as TGTGCCAGCAGCGTATACGGGAACACTGAAGCTTTCTTT.

The chain has TRBV5-1 and TRBJ2-5; 7 bases agree with TRBD2. Germline CDR1 is SGHRS and CDR2 is YFSETQ. V dropped 3 bases and J dropped 5; count of bases not matched to a gene: 10. The CDR3 runs to 15 residues. CDR3 sequence: CASSWGGEVGETQYF. The DNA for the CDR3 is TGCGCCAGCAGCTGGGGGGGAGAGGTCGGTGAGACCCAGTACTTC.

About this clone itself: The sample holds other DNA sequences that translate to the same CDR3. This chain links TRBV18 with TRBJ2-2, with a weak D call TRBD2 (6 bases). The CDR3 totals 14 residues. Germline assignment: CDR1 KGHSH and CDR2 LQKENI. The V end lost 2 bases, the J end lost 2 bases, and 6 bases lay between the germline ends. This CDR3 reads CASSPGLNTGELFF. The CDR3 nucleotides read TGTGCCAGCTCACCAGGACTAAACACCGGGGAGCTGTTTTTT.

The DNA for the CDR3 is TGCGCCAGCCGCGGGGAGGGTGTATCACCCCTCCACTTT. Translated: CASRGEGVSPLHF. This chain links TRBV5-1 with TRBJ1-6; D gene ambiguous. The CDR3 has 13 residues. The germline V gene has CDR1 SGHRS and CDR2 YFSETQ. The V end lost 7 bases, the J end lost 10 bases, and 15 bases lay between the germline ends.

This chain uses TRBV5-5 with TRBJ1-2; D is unresolved. V lost 4 bases, J lost 4 bases, and 14 bases lay in between. The CDR3 extends over 14 amino acids. Germline-derived CDR1 and CDR2 are SGHKS and YYEKEE (reference sequence). In nucleotides, the CDR3 is TGTGCCAGCAGCCCCACCACCAGGCTCTATGGCTACACCTTC. Protein sequence: CASSPTTRLYGYTF.

The chain links TRBV7-3 to TRBJ1-6; TRBD1 agrees at 10 bases. The V segment lost 2 bases and the J segment 10 bases; nucleotides outside the gene matches: 5. The CDR3 loop spans 15 amino acids. Germline loops: CDR1 SGHTA, CDR2 FQGTGA. The CDR3 DNA is TGTGCCAGCAGCTTAGGGGGGGACAGGGGATCACCCCTCCACTTT. It is translated as CASSLGGDRGSPLHF.

The chain uses TRBV19 and TRBJ2-5, with D perhaps matching TRBD1 (6 bases). Looked up from germline, CDR1 is LNHDA and CDR2 is SQIVND (reference sequence). The CDR3 loop spans 14 amino acids. V lost 3 bases and J 0 bases, leaving 8 bases between the germline ends. The CDR3 here is CASSIGDNQETQYF. The CDR3, as DNA: TGTGCCAGTAGTATTGGGGACAACCAAGAGACCCAGTACTTC.

The rearrangement links TRBV7-6 to TRBJ2-5; TRBD2 matches 8 bases. From germline, CDR1 is SGHVS and CDR2 FNYEAQ. The CDR3 length is 14 residues. V shed 5 bases and J 3 bases; nucleotides not matched to a gene: 5. The CDR3: CASSPGTREETQYF. The CDR3 DNA sequence: TGTGCCAGCAGCCCCGGGACTAGGGAAGAGACCCAGTACTTC.

This clone was picked up one time. The genes are TRBV30 and TRBJ1-6; D call uncertain. Germline CDR1 reads GTSNPN; CDR2 reads SVGIG (reference sequence). The CDR3 length is 13 residues. Trimming removed 1 base from V and 10 bases from J, with 11 bases in between. CDR3 in DNA: TGTGCCTGGAGTGGGGCTCGAGGGTCACCCCTCCACTTT. This sequence encodes CAWSGARGSPLHF.